These 14 T cell receptor beta chains were all obtained from the same sample, sequenced in a study of shared clonotypes between healthy human individuals. TCRdb keeps only in-frame clones here, not all; method: immunoSEQ multiplex PCR. Of fewer than 800,000 clones in the sample, 92% were seen once. Naive CD8 isolation took CD45RO-negative cells positively selected for CCR7 and excluded terminally differentiated effector memory CD45RA+ cells. What was sequenced was naive CD8+ T cells sorted from blood. The receptors shown here come from a man aged 25 to 40 in good health.

This sequence joins TRBV7-9 and TRBJ2-2, with 8 bases that match TRBD1. J was trimmed by 4 bases and V by 6 bases; bases with no gene match: 7. Germline values: CDR1 SEHNR, CDR2 FQNEAQ (reference sequence). CDR3 length equals 15 residues. The CDR3 coding sequence is TGTGCCAGCAGTTCCACAGGGGGAACCACCGGGGAGCTGTTTTTT. This encodes CASSSTGGTTGELFF.

The V call is TRBV9, the J call TRBJ2-1, with 13 nucleotides matching TRBD2. Germline assignment: CDR1 SGDLS and CDR2 YYNGEE. Trimming removed 4 bases from V and 8 bases from J; junction bases left unmatched: 6. The CDR3 has 15 residues. CDR3 DNA sequence: TGTGCCAGCAGCCACGGACTAGCGGGAGAGGATGAGCAGTTCTTC. Amino acid sequence: CASSHGLAGEDEQFF. The whole variable domain, remainder taken from reference TRBV9 and TRBJ2-1, is DSGVTQTPKHLITATGQRVTLRCSPRSGDLSVYWYQQSLDQGLQFLIQYYNGEERAKGNILERFSAQQFPDLHSELNLSSLELGDSALYFCASSHGLAGEDEQFFGPGTRLTVL.

The gene calls are TRBV19 and TRBJ2-1; 7 bases match TRBD1. The germline CDR1 and CDR2 sequences are LNHDA and SQIVND (reference sequence). This CDR3 is built from 15 residues. The J segment lost 0 bases and the V segment lost 4 bases, leaving 3 bases of the junction unmatched. In DNA, the CDR3 is TGTGCCAGTAGTAATGACAGGGTCTCCTACAATGAGCAGTTCTTC. It codes for CASSNDRVSYNEQFF.

This chain uses TRBV27 with TRBJ2-7; TRBD1 is a possible D gene (6 bases). The CDR3 extends over 21 amino acids. Between the trimmed V and J ends, which lost 2 bases and 5 bases, there was a span of 34 bases. Germline values: CDR1 MNHEY, CDR2 SMNVEV (reference sequence). CDR3 in DNA: TGTGCCAGCAGTTTACAGGCCTTGCTTGTAAGTACGGGACACCCTGTCGACGAGCAGTACTTC. This sequence encodes CASSLQALLVSTGHPVDEQYF.

V and J are TRBV27 and TRBJ2-1; D possibly corresponds to TRBD2 (7 bases). The CDR3 spans 13 residues. V dropped 2 bases and J dropped 7 bases, with 9 bases sitting between them. CDR1 and CDR2 from the germline V gene are MNHEY and SMNVEV (reference sequence). The CDR3 nucleotides read TGTGCCAGCAGTTTAGGGGGGGCAAATGAGCAGTTCTTC. The encoded protein is CASSLGGANEQFF.

V and J are TRBV11-2 and TRBJ2-1; D is unresolved. The CDR3 has 15 amino acids. Per the germline V gene, CDR1 is SGHAT and CDR2 is FQNNGV. Trimming shortened V by 0 bases and J by 0 bases, and 6 bases separated the two germline ends. CDR3 protein: CASSLETGSYNEQFF. The CDR3 nucleotides read TGTGCCAGCAGCTTAGAAACTGGCTCCTACAATGAGCAGTTCTTC.

This clone was seen a single time. This chain uses TRBV27 with TRBJ2-7, with TRBD1 matching over 9 bases. V shed 5 bases, J shed 0 bases, and the junction held 5 bases outside the gene matches. Germline loops: CDR1 MNHEY, CDR2 SMNVEV (reference sequence). This CDR3 is built from 15 residues. In DNA, the CDR3 is TGTGCCAGCAGTATAACAGGGGGCGCCTCCTACGAGCAGTACTTC. It is translated as CASSITGGASYEQYF.

The rearrangement uses TRBV5-4 and TRBJ2-4; no clear D. There are 13 residues in the CDR3. Looked up from germline, CDR1 is SGHNT and CDR2 is YYREEE (reference sequence). V lost 0 bases, J lost 6 bases, and 7 bases lay in between. The CDR3 DNA sequence: TGTGCCAGCAGCTTGGCCATGGGAAACATTCAGTACTTC. It encodes CASSLAMGNIQYF.

This chain joins TRBV7-3 and TRBJ2-2, with D unresolved. This CDR3 is built from 16 residues. In germline, CDR1 is SGHTA, CDR2 FQGTGA. V lost 5 bases, J lost 1 base, and 14 bases lay in between. CDR3 residues: CASSGPETENTGELFF. In DNA, the CDR3 is TGTGCCAGCAGCGGGCCGGAGACGGAGAACACCGGGGAGCTGTTTTTT.

The genes are TRBV29-1 and TRBJ1-1; D is possibly TRBD1 (5 bases). In germline, CDR1 is SQVTM, CDR2 ANQGSEA. V was pared by 6 bases and J by 6 bases, with 23 bases between. This CDR3 comprises 15 residues. CDR3 in DNA: TGCAGCGTGACCCCTTTGGACATCCCCGGGGCTGAAGCTTTCTTT. Its translation is CSVTPLDIPGAEAFF.

V usage is TRBV27 and J usage is TRBJ2-1; maybe TRBD2 (6 bases). Germline V gene sequence: CDR1 MNHEY, CDR2 SMNVEV (reference sequence). The CDR3 is 15 residues long. The ends were cut back, 4 bases at V and 8 bases at J, with 18 bases in the middle. CDR3 bases: TGTGCCAGCAGTTCCACGGGCGGGACGGGGGATGAGCAGTTCTTC. It is translated as CASSSTGGTGDEQFF.

CDR3 protein: CASSRTGTSPYEQYF. As DNA, the CDR3 is TGCGCCAGCAGCCGAACCGGGACTAGCCCATACGAGCAGTACTTC. V and J are TRBV5-1 and TRBJ2-7; 9 nucleotides line up with TRBD2. The CDR3 sequence is 15 residues long. J was trimmed by 4 bases and V by 4 bases; bases with no gene match: 9. Germline-derived CDR1 and CDR2 are SGHRS and YFSETQ.

The chain couples TRBV29-1 to TRBJ2-2; D is ambiguous. The length of the CDR3 is 14 residues. Trimming removed 4 bases at V and 4 bases at J, with 13 bases between. Per the germline V gene, CDR1 is SQVTM and CDR2 is ANQGSEA. CDR3 nucleotide sequence: TGCAGCGTTGTTAACCCCATTAGCACCGGGGAGCTGTTTTTT. As protein: CSVVNPISTGELFF.

This CDR3 is CASGGTGPTDTQYF. CDR3 bases: TGTGCTAGTGGTGGGACAGGGCCCACAGATACGCAGTATTTT. This chain links TRBV12-5 with TRBJ2-3, with 9 bases matching TRBD1. Per germline, CDR1 LGHNT and CDR2 FRNRAP. Trimming took 5 bases from V and 2 from J; bases not matched to a gene: 2. This CDR3 has 14 residues. The complete variable domain, with remaining parts taken from reference TRBV12-5 and TRBJ2-3, reads DARVTQTPRHKVTEMGQEVTMRCQPILGHNTVFWYRQTMMQGLELLAYFRNRAPLDDSGMPKDRFSAEMPDATLATLKIQPSEPRDSAVYFCASGGTGPTDTQYFGPGTRLTVL.